These 26 T cell receptor beta chains share one sample of origin, sequenced in a study of response to subunit inactivated influenza vaccine listed by TCRdb under 2018. Preparation of the library involved RT-PCR. The run used an Illumina HiSeq 2500. The public reads were quality trimmed at Q25 with fastp and then assembled into clones with MiXCR by TCRdb, keeping productive beta chains. Duplicate CDR3 protein sequences are folded into a single record with the most common DNA and genes. This sample is represented by some 850,000 distinct CDR3 sequences; about a fifth of them were singletons. The ten largest clones take up approximately 10% of the sample. The specimen comprised PBMCs from blood, sampled 5 days after vaccination. The origin of the receptors is a man in his fifties who received an inactivated influenza vaccine. Donor details come from another sample of the same person, matched by shared clones.

The chain is built from TRBV20-1 and TRBJ1-2; possible D gene TRBD1, 6 bases. The V gene lost 3 bases and the J gene lost 0 bases, with 11 bases spanning the gap. From germline, CDR1 is DFQATT and CDR2 SNEGSKA (reference sequence). The CDR3 loop spans 14 amino acids. CDR3 in amino acids: CSARDSPSNYGYTF. DNA of the CDR3: TGCAGTGCTAGGGACAGCCCCTCTAACTATGGCTACACCTTC.

This clonotype was observed a handful of times. This rearrangement joins TRBV6-2 or TRBV6-3 to TRBJ1-5, with D perhaps TRBD1 (5 bases). V was cut by 6 bases and J by 4 bases, with 13 bases left in between. The CDR3 length is 14 residues. In germline, CDR1 is MNHEY, CDR2 SVGEGT. CDR3 sequence (DNA): TGTGCCAGCAGGGACACGGGATTTAATCAGCCCCAGCATTTT. Its protein product is CASRDTGFNQPQHF.

This clonotype turned up a few times. The genes are TRBV20-1 and TRBJ1-1; D unresolved. This CDR3 is 11 amino acids long. Germline CDR1 DFQATT, CDR2 SNEGSKA (reference sequence). Trimming left V 0 bases short and J 10 bases short, with 9 bases between. The CDR3 loop reads CSARDWTGAFF. CDR3 DNA: TGCAGTGCTAGAGACTGGACGGGAGCTTTCTTT.

J is TRBJ2-1 and V is TRBV4-3; D is uncertain. This CDR3 is built from 15 residues. Germline CDR1 reads LGHNA; CDR2 reads YSLEER. V was cut by 0 bases and J by 8 bases, with 14 bases left in between. The CDR3 DNA is TGCGCCAGCAGCCAAGAGCACAATCTCGGGCATGAGCAGTTCTTC. Amino acids: CASSQEHNLGHEQFF.

This clonotype appeared many times. The chain is built from TRBV20-1 and TRBJ2-7; 9 bases line up with TRBD2. Germline V gives CDR1 DFQATT, CDR2 SNEGSKA (reference sequence). CDR3 length: 13 residues. The ends lost 6 bases at V and 4 bases at J; junction bases unmatched: 7. Here the CDR3 reads CSADSGRGYEQYF. CDR3 nucleotides: TGCAGTGCCGATAGCGGGAGAGGGTACGAGCAGTACTTC.

This clonotype has only a few counts. In DNA form, the CDR3 reads TGCAGTGCTAGGGCCCCGGGACTAGCTAGAGAGACCCAGTACTTC. Protein: CSARAPGLARETQYF. The chain links TRBV20-1 to TRBJ2-5; 9 nucleotides line up with TRBD2. The CDR3 runs to 15 residues. The V gene end was trimmed by 3 bases and the J gene end by 4 bases; junction bases not matched to a gene: 9. Germline V gene sequence: CDR1 DFQATT, CDR2 SNEGSKA (reference sequence).

This clonotype was observed a handful of times. The chain uses TRBV19 and TRBJ1-2; TRBD1 is a possible D gene (6 bases). V was cut by 3 bases and J by 3 bases, with 11 bases left in between. The CDR3 is 14 amino acids. Germline V gene data show CDR1 as LNHDA and CDR2 as SQIVND (reference sequence). In DNA form, the CDR3 reads TGTGCCAGTAGTATGAGACAGGACTACTATGGCTACACCTTC. It codes for CASSMRQDYYGYTF.

The chain joins TRBV12-3 or TRBV12-4 to TRBJ1-5; TRBD1 is a possible D gene (6 bases). The V and J ends lost 5 bases and 6 bases respectively, with 14 bases between them. The CDR3 loop spans 14 amino acids. CDR3 nucleotide sequence: TGTGCCAGCAGTAAAAGGGGGGGGGGTCAGCCCCAGCATTTT. Translating it yields CASSKRGGGQPQHF.

V usage is TRBV18 and J usage is TRBJ2-1; 9 bases are shared with TRBD1. The J segment lost 6 bases and the V segment lost 2 bases, leaving 5 bases of the junction unmatched. This CDR3 spans 15 amino acids. The germline V gene encodes CDR1 KGHSH and CDR2 LQKENI. The CDR3 is CASSPRQGEGNEQFF. CDR3 sequence (DNA): TGTGCCAGCTCACCAAGACAGGGGGAAGGCAATGAGCAGTTCTTC.

In this sample, this clonotype turned up a few times. The gene calls are TRBV2 and TRBJ2-5, with D unclear. CDR1 is SNHLY, CDR2 FYNNEI, per germline. This CDR3 region has 10 residues. V gave up 2 bases and J gave up 7 bases, with 2 bases separating them. In DNA, the CDR3 is TGTGCCAGCAGTGAACGGACCCAGTACTTC. Its protein is CASSERTQYF.

This chain uses TRBV12-3 or TRBV12-4 with TRBJ2-5; D is undetermined. The CDR3 length is 15 residues. The ends were cut back, 0 bases at V and 4 bases at J, with 12 bases in the middle. In DNA, the CDR3 is TGTGCCAGCAGTTTAGCAGAAGACCCGGGAGAGACCCAGTACTTC. It codes for CASSLAEDPGETQYF.

This clonotype was counted ten times or more. The gene calls are TRBV20-1 and TRBJ2-3; TRBD2 matches at 10 bases. V lost 0 bases and J lost 2; bases outside the gene matches: 8. The CDR3 covers 17 residues. Germline V lookup: CDR1 DFQATT, CDR2 SNEGSKA (reference sequence). This chain's CDR3 is CSARDDQRGGPTDTQYF. The DNA of the CDR3 is TGCAGTGCTAGAGATGACCAGCGGGGGGGCCCCACAGATACGCAGTATTTT.

This clonotype has a handful of counts. This chain uses TRBV20-1 with TRBJ2-5; D not certain. This CDR3 is 16 amino acids long. V was pared by 0 bases and J by 0 bases, with 14 bases between. Per the germline V gene, CDR1 is DFQATT and CDR2 is SNEGSKA (reference sequence). The DNA for the CDR3 is TGCAGTGCTAGAGATCTCCCTAAGAAGTACCAAGAGACCCAGTACTTC. Translation: CSARDLPKKYQETQYF.

The genes are TRBV24-1 and TRBJ2-1, with D possibly matching TRBD2 (7 bases). V shed 7 bases and J shed 16 bases, with 22 bases lying between them. CDR3 length equals 13 residues. Germline values: CDR1 KGHDR, CDR2 SFDVKD. In DNA, the CDR3 is TGTGCCACCAGGCAGAGTGGTGAAGGGGGGGAATTCTTC. This translates into CATRQSGEGGEFF.

This clonotype has a count of ten or more. The CDR3 is CASSQGGLITGELFF. The DNA of the CDR3 is TGCGCCAGCAGCCAAGGGGGTCTGATCACCGGGGAGCTGTTTTTT. This rearrangement joins TRBV4-3 to TRBJ2-2; D is ambiguous. Looked up from germline, CDR1 is LGHNA and CDR2 is YSLEER. This CDR3 is 15 amino acids long. Trimming removed 1 base from V and 4 bases from J, with 10 bases in between.

This clonotype came up once. The chain uses TRBV6-5 and TRBJ1-2; D possibly corresponds to TRBD1 (6 bases). The CDR3 is 15 residues long. Trimming cost V 0 bases and J 8 bases, with 16 bases left between them. Germline loops: CDR1 MNHEY, CDR2 SVGAGI. In nucleotides, the CDR3 is TGTGCCAGCAGTTACTCAGGGGGTAGTTTAAAAGGCTACACCTTC. This sequence encodes CASSYSGGSLKGYTF.

This clonotype was detected a few times. The genes are TRBV3-1 and TRBJ2-5; D is unresolved. V was cut by 3 bases and J by 2 bases, with 10 bases left in between. CDR1 and CDR2 (germline): LGHDT, YNNKEL (reference sequence). CDR3 size: 14 residues. The CDR3: CASSHWTEQETQYF. The CDR3 coding sequence is TGTGCCAGCAGCCATTGGACGGAACAAGAGACCCAGTACTTC.

The genes are TRBV24-1 and TRBJ2-2, with D perhaps matching TRBD1 (6 bases). The CDR3 has 15 amino acids. Deletions cut 7 bases from V and 5 bases from J, with 16 bases between. Germline CDR1 reads KGHDR; CDR2 reads SFDVKD. The CDR3: CATSQQNRETGELFF. For the CDR3, the DNA is TGTGCCACCAGCCAACAAAACAGGGAAACCGGGGAGCTGTTTTTT.

The chain combines TRBV18 with TRBJ2-7; TRBD2 matches at 9 bases. The germline gives CDR1 KGHSH, CDR2 LQKENI. The V gene end was trimmed by 3 bases and the J gene end by 7 bases; junction bases not matched to a gene: 16. The CDR3 covers 17 residues. CDR3 sequence: CASSPPLPGTSPTEQYF. Here the CDR3 DNA reads TGTGCCAGCTCACCTCCATTACCCGGGACTAGCCCAACAGAGCAGTACTTC.

The sample holds many counts of this clonotype. V usage is TRBV20-1 and J usage is TRBJ2-7, with D maybe TRBD1 (6 bases). The CDR3 runs to 13 residues. CDR1 DFQATT and CDR2 SNEGSKA come from the germline V gene (reference sequence). Trimming pared 6 bases from V and 6 bases from J, leaving 18 bases between. In DNA form, the CDR3 reads TGCAGTGCGCCTCTAATGGGGGCGGCCGAGCAGTACTTC. Translated, it gives CSAPLMGAAEQYF.

This clonotype has just a few counts. The chain uses TRBV6-2 or TRBV6-3 and TRBJ2-1; D is possibly TRBD1 or TRBD2 (6 bases each). The V end was cut by 2 bases, the J end by 10 bases, with 21 bases between. The germline CDR1 and CDR2 sequences are MNHEY and SVGEGT. The CDR3 is 16 residues long. For the CDR3, the DNA is TGTGCCAGCAGTTACGTCGGGGGAAGGGGGATTGGGGAGCAGTTCTTC. Translated: CASSYVGGRGIGEQFF.

In its sample, this clonotype was seen many times. V usage is TRBV6-2 or TRBV6-3 and J usage is TRBJ2-3; 9 nucleotides line up with TRBD1. Per germline, CDR1 MNHEY and CDR2 SVGEGT. Trimming took 4 bases from V and 2 from J; bases not matched to a gene: 10. There are 17 residues in the CDR3. The CDR3, as DNA: TGTGCCAGCAGTTTCCCCAGAGACAGGGGGGACACAGATACGCAGTATTTT. Translation gives CASSFPRDRGDTDTQYF.

V usage is TRBV5-1 and J usage is TRBJ2-7; 15 bases are shared with TRBD2. The V gene end was trimmed by 4 bases and the J gene end by 2 bases; junction bases not matched to a gene: 7. Germline loops: CDR1 SGHRS, CDR2 YFSETQ. The CDR3 is 17 amino acids. CDR3 sequence reads: CASSQRTSGGDPYEQYF. CDR3 bases: TGCGCCAGCAGCCAGAGGACTAGCGGGGGGGACCCCTACGAGCAGTACTTC.

This clonotype came up once. This chain connects TRBV5-1 to TRBJ1-4; weak D call: TRBD1 (5 bases). CDR3 length: 14 residues. Trimming cost V 4 bases and J 5 bases, with 12 bases left between them. Germline V gene sequence: CDR1 SGHRS, CDR2 YFSETQ. CDR3 sequence: CASSRGSQNEKLFF. For the CDR3, the DNA is TGCGCCAGCAGCCGGGGGAGCCAGAATGAAAAACTGTTTTTT.

This rearrangement joins TRBV4-3 to TRBJ2-7, with D perhaps TRBD1 (6 bases). Germline lookup yields CDR1 LGHNA and CDR2 YSLEER. The V end was cut by 0 bases, the J end by 0 bases, with 9 bases between. The CDR3 consists of 15 residues. The CDR3 nucleotides are TGCGCCAGCAGCCAAGAGGGACACCGCTCCTACGAGCAGTACTTC. Translation gives CASSQEGHRSYEQYF.

Only a few counts were recorded for this clonotype. This rearrangement joins TRBV24-1 to TRBJ2-1; 12 positions agree with TRBD2. Per germline, CDR1 KGHDR and CDR2 SFDVKD. Trimming cost V 4 bases and J 0 bases; bases outside gene matches: 9. The CDR3 contains 19 residues. CDR3 loop: CATSDPWTSGDPSYNEQFF. The CDR3 bases are TGTGCCACCAGTGACCCTTGGACTAGCGGGGACCCCTCCTACAATGAGCAGTTCTTC.